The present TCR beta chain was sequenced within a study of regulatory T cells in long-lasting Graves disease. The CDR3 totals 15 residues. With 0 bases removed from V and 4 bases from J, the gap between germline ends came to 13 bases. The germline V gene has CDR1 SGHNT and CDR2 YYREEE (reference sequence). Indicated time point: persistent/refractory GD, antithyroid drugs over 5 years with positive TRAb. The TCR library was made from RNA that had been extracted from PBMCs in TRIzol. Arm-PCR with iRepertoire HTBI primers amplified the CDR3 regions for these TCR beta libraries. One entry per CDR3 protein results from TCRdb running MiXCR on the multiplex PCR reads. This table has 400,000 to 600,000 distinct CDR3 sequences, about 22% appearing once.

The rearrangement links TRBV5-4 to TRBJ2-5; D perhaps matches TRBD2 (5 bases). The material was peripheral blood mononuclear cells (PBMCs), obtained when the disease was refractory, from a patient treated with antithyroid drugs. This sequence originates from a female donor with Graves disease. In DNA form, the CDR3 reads TGTGCCAGCAGCTTGGCTGTCGGGATGGGAGAGACCCAGTACTTC. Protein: CASSLAVGMGETQYF. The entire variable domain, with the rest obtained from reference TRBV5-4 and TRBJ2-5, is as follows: ETGVTQSPTHLIKTRGQQVTLRCSSQSGHNTVSWYQQALGQGPQFIFQYYREEENGRGNFPPRFSGLQFPNYSSELNVNALELDDSALYLCASSLAVGMGETQYFGPGTRLLVL.